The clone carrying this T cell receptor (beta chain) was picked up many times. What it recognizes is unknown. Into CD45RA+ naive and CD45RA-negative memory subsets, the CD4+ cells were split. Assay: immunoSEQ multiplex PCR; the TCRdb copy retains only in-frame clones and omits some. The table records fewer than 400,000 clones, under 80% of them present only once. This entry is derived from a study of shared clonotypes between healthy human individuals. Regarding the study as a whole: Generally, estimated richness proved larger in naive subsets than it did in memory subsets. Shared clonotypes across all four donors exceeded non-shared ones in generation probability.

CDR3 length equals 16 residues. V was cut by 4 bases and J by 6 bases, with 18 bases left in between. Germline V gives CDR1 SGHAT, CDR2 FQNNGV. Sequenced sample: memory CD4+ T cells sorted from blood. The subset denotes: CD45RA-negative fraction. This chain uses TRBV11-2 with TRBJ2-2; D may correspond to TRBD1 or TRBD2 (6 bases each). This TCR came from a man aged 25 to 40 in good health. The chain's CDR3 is CASSSIRSGEAGELFF. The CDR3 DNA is TGTGCCAGCAGCTCAATAAGGTCAGGGGAGGCCGGGGAGCTGTTTTTT. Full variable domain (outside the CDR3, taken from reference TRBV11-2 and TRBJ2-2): EAGVAQSPRYKIIEKRQSVAFWCNPISGHATLYWYQQILGQGPKLLIQFQNNGVVDDSQLPKDRFSAERLKGVDSTLKIQPAKLEDSAVYLCASSSIRSGEAGELFFGEGSRLTVL.